Each of the 11 T cell receptor beta chains below was sequenced from the same sample in a study of shared clonotypes between healthy human individuals. Assay: immunoSEQ multiplex PCR; the TCRdb copy retains only in-frame clones and omits some. The sample lists roughly 2.5 million clones, more than 80% occurring once. Sequencing was performed on naive CD4+ T cells sorted from blood. The subset here: CD45RA+ positively selected. These receptors were taken from a man between 18 and 29 years old in good health.

The chain has TRBV14 and TRBJ1-2; D might be TRBD1 (5 bases). V shed 5 bases and J shed 8 bases, with 12 bases lying between them. CDR1 and CDR2 from the germline V gene are SGHDN and FVKESK. This CDR3 comprises 12 residues. This chain's CDR3 is CASSMTARGYTF. CDR3 coding DNA: TGTGCCAGCAGCATGACAGCGAGGGGCTACACCTTC.

This chain links TRBV2 with TRBJ2-3, with TRBD2 as a possible D gene (5 bases). From germline, CDR1 is SNHLY and CDR2 FYNNEI. Trimming cost V 1 base and J 1 base, with 9 bases left between them. CDR3 length: 15 amino acids. CDR3 protein: CASSEGGSRTDTQYF. The CDR3 DNA is TGTGCCAGCAGTGAAGGAGGGTCCCGCACAGATACGCAGTATTTT.

V gene TRBV5-1 combines with J gene TRBJ2-1, with D possibly matching TRBD2 (5 bases). Germline V lookup: CDR1 SGHRS, CDR2 YFSETQ. This CDR3 has 13 residues. V lost 5 bases, J lost 3 bases, and 9 bases lay in between. The CDR3 DNA sequence: TGCGCCAGCAGGGAGGACGTCTACAATGAGCAGTTCTTC. Translated, it gives CASREDVYNEQFF.

The chain links TRBV6-4 to TRBJ1-5, with D uncertain. V was clipped by 6 bases and J by 7 bases, with 16 bases between them. The CDR3 is 14 residues long. Germline CDR1 is MRHNA and CDR2 is SNTAGT. The CDR3 bases are TGTGCCAGCAGGGCCCTAGGGTCCGGGCAGCCCCAGCATTTT. This codes for CASRALGSGQPQHF.

J is TRBJ1-4 and V is TRBV27; TRBD1 is a possible D gene (5 bases). The CDR3 totals 17 residues. Germline values: CDR1 MNHEY, CDR2 SMNVEV (reference sequence). V lost 5 bases to trimming and J lost 8 bases, with 24 bases between them. CDR3 coding DNA: TGTGCCAGCAGTGGGGGGGACTGGGTGAGATTCAGGGAAAAACTGTTTTTT. Amino acids: CASSGGDWVRFREKLFF. The full variable domain, its missing parts supplied by reference TRBV27 and TRBJ1-4, is EAQVTQNPRYLITVTGKKLTVTCSQNMNHEYMSWYRQDPGLGLRQIYYSMNVEVTDKGDVPEGYKVSRKEKRNFPLILESPSPNQTSLYFCASSGGDWVRFREKLFFGSGTQLSVL.

The chain is built from TRBV6-6 and TRBJ2-1; 7 bases fit TRBD1. CDR3 length: 15 residues. Unmatched junction bases numbered 11, after V lost 5 bases and J lost 7 bases. Germline lookup yields CDR1 MNHNY and CDR2 SVGAGI (reference sequence). CDR3 residues: CASSRGTDLLNEQFF. CDR3 in DNA: TGTGCCAGCAGTAGAGGGACAGACCTCCTGAATGAGCAGTTCTTC.

The chain has TRBV7-9 and TRBJ2-7, with D possibly being TRBD2 (5 bases). Germline loops: CDR1 SEHNR, CDR2 FQNEAQ (reference sequence). The CDR3 consists of 11 residues. The ends were cut back, 4 bases at V and 7 bases at J, with 8 bases in the middle. The CDR3 protein is CASSSWEEQYF. The CDR3 bases are TGTGCCAGCAGCTCATGGGAGGAGCAGTACTTC.

For the CDR3, the DNA is TGCAGCGTTGGGTCTCCCTACGAGCAGTACTTC. It translates to CSVGSPYEQYF. The V and J genes are TRBV29-1 and TRBJ2-7; D is undetermined. V lost 4 bases, J lost 2 bases, and 6 bases lay in between. The CDR3 spans 11 residues. Per germline, CDR1 SQVTM and CDR2 ANQGSEA.

Remarks on this clone: Other DNA sequences in the sample encode the same CDR3. The V gene is TRBV5-1, the J gene TRBJ1-2; 9 positions match TRBD1. The junction had 6 bases not matched to a gene; V was cut back by 4 bases and J by 8 bases. The CDR3 spans 13 residues. Germline V lookup: CDR1 SGHRS, CDR2 YFSETQ. This CDR3 reads CASSAGQGYGYTF. The CDR3 nucleotides are TGCGCCAGCAGCGCGGGACAGGGCTACGGCTACACCTTC.

The V and J genes are TRBV28 and TRBJ1-5; tentatively, D is TRBD1 (5 bases). The CDR3 spans 15 residues. Germline V lookup: CDR1 MDHEN, CDR2 SYDVKM. Trimming stripped 5 bases from V and 7 bases from J, with 18 bases between. The CDR3 nucleotides read TGTGCCAGCAGTCCCCAAGGGGCGGGGGAGCAGCCCCAGCATTTT. Translating it yields CASSPQGAGEQPQHF.

With regard to this clone: Other DNA sequences in the sample encode the same CDR3. The CDR3, as DNA: TGTGCCAGCACCCAGACGCTGAACACTGAAGCTTTCTTT. Protein sequence: CASTQTLNTEAFF. The genes are TRBV6-1 and TRBJ1-1; no clear D. The germline V gene encodes CDR1 MNHNS and CDR2 SASEGT. V dropped 7 bases and J dropped 0 bases, with 9 bases sitting between them. This CDR3 contains 13 residues.